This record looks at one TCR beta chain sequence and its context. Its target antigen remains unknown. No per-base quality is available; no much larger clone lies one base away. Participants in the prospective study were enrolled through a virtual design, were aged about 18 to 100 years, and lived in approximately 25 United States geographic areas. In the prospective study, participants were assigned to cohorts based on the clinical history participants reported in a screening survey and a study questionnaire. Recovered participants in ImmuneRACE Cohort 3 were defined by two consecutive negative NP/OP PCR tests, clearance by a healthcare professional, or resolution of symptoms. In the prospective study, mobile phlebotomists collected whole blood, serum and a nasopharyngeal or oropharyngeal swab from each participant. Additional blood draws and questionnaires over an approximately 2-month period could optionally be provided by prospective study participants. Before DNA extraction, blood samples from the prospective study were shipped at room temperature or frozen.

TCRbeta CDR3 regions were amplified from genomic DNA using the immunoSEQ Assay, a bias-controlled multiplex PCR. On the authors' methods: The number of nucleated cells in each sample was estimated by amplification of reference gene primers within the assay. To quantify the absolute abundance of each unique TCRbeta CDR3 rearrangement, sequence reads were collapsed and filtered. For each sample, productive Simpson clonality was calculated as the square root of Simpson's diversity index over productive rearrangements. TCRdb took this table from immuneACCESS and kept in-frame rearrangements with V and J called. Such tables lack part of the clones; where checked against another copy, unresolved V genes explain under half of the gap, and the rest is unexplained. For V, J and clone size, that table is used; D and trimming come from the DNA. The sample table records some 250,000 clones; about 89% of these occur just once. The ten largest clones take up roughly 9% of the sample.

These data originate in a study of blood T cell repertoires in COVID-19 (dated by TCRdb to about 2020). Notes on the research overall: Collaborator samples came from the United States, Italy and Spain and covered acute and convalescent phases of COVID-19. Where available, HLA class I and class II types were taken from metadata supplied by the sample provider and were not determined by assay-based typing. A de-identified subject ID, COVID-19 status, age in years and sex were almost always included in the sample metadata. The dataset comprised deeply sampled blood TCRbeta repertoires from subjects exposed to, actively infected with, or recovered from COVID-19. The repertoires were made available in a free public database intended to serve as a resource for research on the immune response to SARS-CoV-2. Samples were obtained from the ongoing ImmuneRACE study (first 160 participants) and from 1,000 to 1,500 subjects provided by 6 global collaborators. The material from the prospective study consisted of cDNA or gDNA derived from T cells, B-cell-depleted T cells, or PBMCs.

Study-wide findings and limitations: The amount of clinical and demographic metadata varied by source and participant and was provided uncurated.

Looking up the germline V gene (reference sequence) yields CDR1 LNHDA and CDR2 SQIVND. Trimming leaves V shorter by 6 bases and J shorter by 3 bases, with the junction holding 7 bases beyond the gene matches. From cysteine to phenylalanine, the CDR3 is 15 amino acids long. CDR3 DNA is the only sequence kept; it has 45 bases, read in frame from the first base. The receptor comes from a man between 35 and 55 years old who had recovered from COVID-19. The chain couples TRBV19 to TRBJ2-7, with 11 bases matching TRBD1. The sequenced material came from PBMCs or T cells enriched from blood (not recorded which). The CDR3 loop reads CASRPAGTGGYEQYF. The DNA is TGTGCCAGTAGGCCCGCCGGGACAGGGGGCTACGAGCAGTACTTC.